The 17 T cell receptor beta chains below were found in one sample sequenced in a study of beta chain features in type 1 diabetes. Notes on the study in general: Significant though moderate, a shortening of TCRB CDR3s appeared in all four CD4+ subsets of Type 1 diabetes patients.

Expressed TCRB transcripts were sequenced, since all the RNA that had been isolated was reverse transcribed. Assay: immunoSEQ multiplex PCR; the TCRdb copy retains only in-frame clones and omits some. The sample lists 640,000 or so clones; about an eighth were seen once. No antigen has been identified for these receptors. Sequencing input: naive CD4+ T cells from blood. The source is a man between 18 and 29 years old with type 1 diabetes.

Note on this clone: Other nucleotide sequences in the sample specify the same CDR3. This rearrangement joins TRBV7-2 to TRBJ2-2, with unresolved D. Germline lookup yields CDR1 SGHTA and CDR2 FQGNSA. The V gene lost 0 bases and the J gene lost 1 base, with 6 bases spanning the gap. The CDR3 totals 15 residues. CDR3 amino acids: CASSLASGNTGELFF. The CDR3 region has the DNA TGTGCCAGCAGCTTAGCGTCAGGGAACACCGGGGAGCTGTTTTTT.

The chain employs TRBV29-1 and TRBJ2-7; a possible D gene is TRBD1 (6 bases). Trimming took 4 bases from V and 7 from J, leaving 14 bases between them. The CDR3 contains 12 residues. Germline V gives CDR1 SQVTM, CDR2 ANQGSEA. For the CDR3, the DNA is TGCAGCGTTGTGGCACAGGGAGATGAGCAGTACTTC. This codes for CSVVAQGDEQYF.

This chain links TRBV4-1 with TRBJ2-4; no firm D call. Trimming shortened V by 2 bases and J by 0 bases, and 8 bases separated the two germline ends. The CDR3 contains 15 residues. CDR1 is MGHRA, CDR2 YSYEKL, per germline. The CDR3 DNA reads as TGCGCCAGCAGCCAACAGGCCATAGCCAAAAACATTCAGTACTTC. Its translation: CASSQQAIAKNIQYF.

Only a few counts were recorded for this clone. Other DNA variants within this sample encode the same CDR3. The chain employs TRBV30 and TRBJ1-1, with unresolved D. The CDR3 contains 13 residues. CDR1 is GTSNPN and CDR2 is SVGIG in the germline V gene (reference sequence). V was shortened by 1 base and J by 1 base, with 7 bases between the two germline ends. CDR3 amino acids: CAWSGQPNTEAFF. Here the CDR3 DNA reads TGTGCCTGGAGTGGGCAGCCGAACACTGAAGCTTTCTTT. Filled out from reference TRBV30 and TRBJ1-1, the complete variable domain reads SQTIHQWPATLVQPVGSPLSLECTVEGTSNPNLYWYRQAAGRGLQLLFYSVGIGQISSEVPQNLSASRPQDRQFILSSKKLLLSDSGFYLCAWSGQPNTEAFFGQGTRLTVV.

The chain couples TRBV6-5 to TRBJ2-7; a weak D match, TRBD1 (5 bases). CDR1 is MNHEY, CDR2 SVGAGI, per germline. Trimming removed 7 bases at V and 2 bases at J, with 9 bases between. This CDR3 contains 12 residues. The CDR3 coding sequence is TGTGCCAGCACAGGGAAAACCTACGAGCAGTACTTC. This sequence encodes CASTGKTYEQYF.

The chain carries TRBV9 and TRBJ2-7; TRBD2 aligns across 13 bases. J lost 6 bases, V lost 2 bases, and 5 bases had no gene match. The CDR3 has 15 amino acids. Per germline, CDR1 SGDLS and CDR2 YYNGEE. The DNA of the CDR3 is TGTGCCAGCAGCGTCCAGGGACTAGCGGGGTCCGAGCAGTACTTC. It translates to CASSVQGLAGSEQYF.

Concerning this clone itself: Germline is not matched at one junction end, which may reflect a read error. This sequence joins TRBV7-7 and TRBJ2-3, with 9 positions matching TRBD2. This CDR3 comprises 15 residues. Germline CDR1 is SSHAT and CDR2 is FNYEAQ (reference sequence). CDR3: CASSLGLAGADTQYF. The CDR3 DNA reads TGTGCTAGCAGCTTGGGACTAGCAGGGGCAGATACGCAGTATTTT.

In its sample, this clone was seen a few times. This chain joins TRBV7-9 and TRBJ1-5, with D tentatively TRBD1 (6 bases). Germline V gives CDR1 SEHNR, CDR2 FQNEAQ (reference sequence). V dropped 6 bases and J dropped 1 base, with 22 bases sitting between them. CDR3 size: 18 residues. The CDR3 loop is CASSQRTGARSSNQPQHF. As DNA, the CDR3 is TGTGCCAGCAGTCAAAGGACGGGGGCGCGTTCAAGCAATCAGCCCCAGCATTTT.

The chain carries TRBV7-9 and TRBJ1-2, with a possible D match to TRBD1 (5 bases). This CDR3 region has 13 residues. Trimming removed 5 bases at V and 7 bases at J, with 14 bases between. CDR1 and CDR2 from the germline V gene are SEHNR and FQNEAQ (reference sequence). The CDR3 DNA is TGTGCCAGCAGCGTGGTTGTAGGGGCTGGCTACACCTTC. Protein product: CASSVVVGAGYTF.

The chain joins TRBV6-6 to TRBJ2-5, with TRBD2 identical over 12 bases. V dropped 6 bases and J dropped 4; count of bases not matched to a gene: 9. The CDR3 totals 16 residues. Germline V gives CDR1 MNHNY, CDR2 SVGAGI (reference sequence). CDR3: CASRTTWGLAGETQYF. The CDR3 bases are TGTGCCAGCAGGACGACCTGGGGACTAGCGGGAGAGACCCAGTACTTC.

There are a few counts of this clone. The chain combines TRBV7-3 with TRBJ2-1, with 13 bases matching TRBD2. V was clipped by 2 bases and J by 6 bases; unmatched bases: 7. The CDR3 is made up of 17 amino acids. The germline CDR1 and CDR2 sequences are SGHTA and FQGTGA. The CDR3 reads CASSLASGTSGVNEQFF. The DNA for the CDR3 is TGTGCCAGCAGCTTAGCGTCCGGGACTAGCGGGGTCAATGAGCAGTTCTTC.

The chain is built from TRBV4-1 and TRBJ1-5, with 9 nucleotides matching TRBD1. Per the germline V gene, CDR1 is MGHRA and CDR2 is YSYEKL. V was clipped by 3 bases and J by 4 bases; unmatched bases: 4. The CDR3 loop spans 15 amino acids. CDR3 region: CASSQFGQGNQPQHF. CDR3 sequence (DNA): TGCGCCAGCAGCCAGTTCGGACAGGGGAATCAGCCCCAGCATTTT.

This clone was seen only a few times. This chain uses TRBV6-5 with TRBJ1-5; unclear D gene. V was cut by 0 bases and J by 4 bases, with 10 bases left in between. CDR1 and CDR2 (germline): MNHEY, SVGAGI. The CDR3 length is 15 residues. DNA of the CDR3: TGTGCCAGCAGTTACTCACGCAACGGAAATCAGCCCCAGCATTTT. It encodes CASSYSRNGNQPQHF.

V is TRBV28 and J is TRBJ2-7; possible D gene TRBD2, 6 bases. With 2 bases removed from V and 3 bases from J, the gap between germline ends came to 14 bases. Per germline, CDR1 MDHEN and CDR2 SYDVKM. There are 15 residues in the CDR3. The CDR3 loop reads CASSLGTSLYYEQYF. As DNA, the CDR3 is TGTGCCAGCAGTTTAGGGACTTCATTATACTACGAGCAGTACTTC.

V usage is TRBV7-9 and J usage is TRBJ2-2, with TRBD1 as a possible D gene (6 bases). With 5 bases removed from V and 6 bases from J, the gap between germline ends came to 19 bases. Germline V gene data show CDR1 as SEHNR and CDR2 as FQNEAQ (reference sequence). This CDR3 is built from 16 residues. The CDR3 spells CASSLLLGRGAGELFF. The CDR3 coding sequence is TGTGCCAGCAGCCTGCTGCTGGGCAGGGGCGCCGGGGAGCTGTTTTTT.

This clone appeared a few times. This chain joins TRBV6-5 and TRBJ2-1, with D uncertain. V lost 4 bases to trimming and J lost 6 bases, with 7 bases between them. Looked up from germline, CDR1 is MNHEY and CDR2 is SVGAGI. The CDR3 is 12 residues long. The DNA of the CDR3 is TGTGCCAGCAGTTCCCCCCCCAATGAGCAGTTCTTC. Its protein product is CASSSPPNEQFF.

On this clone itself: Other DNA sequences within the sample encode an identical CDR3. V gene TRBV9 combines with J gene TRBJ2-1; 9 bases map to TRBD2. The CDR3 is made up of 14 amino acids. The germline CDR1 and CDR2 sequences are SGDLS and YYNGEE. The junction had 2 bases not matched to a gene; V was cut back by 3 bases and J by 4 bases. The CDR3 DNA is TGTGCCAGCAGCGGAGCGGGGGGATACAATGAGCAGTTCTTC. Translation: CASSGAGGYNEQFF.